This TCR beta chain appears in the sequencing data of a study of blood T cells in healthy people across ages (dated by TCRdb to between 2014 and 2016). For the wider study: In model experiments, template switching captured about one uniquely barcoded TCR beta cDNA molecule for every two T cells. Age-related changes in TCR beta repertoire diversity were measured in the study by deep sequencing normalized with unique cDNA molecular identifiers. Donors were grouped into four age groups: young (average approximately 15 years), middle-aged (39), aged (around 66) and long-lived (just over 80). To avoid experimental bias, donors of different ages were distributed randomly across sequencing lanes. For two donors (one aged 18 to 30 and one aged 80 or older), the study analyzed two additional independent replicas of 1 million unique cDNA reads from the same blood draw.

Measured from the cysteine to the phenylalanine, the CDR3 is 15 residues long. Only CDR3 DNA remains: 45 bases, in frame from the first base. The library relied on 5' RACE. Instrument used: Illumina HiSeq 2500. A second about 6 to 11 cycle PCR used a sample-barcoded 5' primer and a J-beta primer mix. Each TCR beta cDNA molecule received a unique molecular identifier from a template-switch 5' adaptor carrying 12 random nucleotides. Each sample yielded at least 2.5 million CDR3-containing paired-end reads. All of the RNA was converted into first-strand cDNA using the Mint cDNA synthesis kit, with a TRBC-specific oligonucleotide serving as the primer. All cDNA was treated with uracil-DNA glycosylase and then went through a first 18-cycle PCR with the universal primers M1SS and BC2_uni_R. The authors' pipeline ran thus. For normalization, 1 million high-quality reads were randomly selected from each sample, with every read carrying a distinct molecular identifier. Instead of being binned into consensus sequences, reads with shared molecular identifiers were discarded. MiTCR, run with a Q25 quality threshold and the strictest error-elimination algorithm, handled CDR3 identification, clonotype clustering and error correction. A nonparametric unseen species model with Euler transformation was used to estimate a lower bound on total TCR beta diversity. TCRdb reanalyzed the raw reads on its own, using fastp at Q25 for trimming and MiXCR for clone calling, and kept in-frame beta chains. Each entry merges the rows of one CDR3 protein and shows their most common DNA and genes. These V and J calls derive from TCRdb rather than the authors' analysis. In this sample the table shows 250,000 to 300,000 distinct CDR3 sequences, roughly 27% of which occur a single time. The ten largest make up around 29% of the sample.

Worth noting for this clonotype: The antigen it recognizes is unknown. Per-nucleotide qualities are absent, and no much larger clonotype sits a single base away.

The roughly 39 donors, aged roughly 6 to 100 years, were systemically healthy Caucasian individuals from Russia. Each donor gave about 9.2 milliliters of peripheral blood, drawn into EDTA-treated Vacutainer tubes. Ficoll-Paque density-gradient centrifugation was used to isolate PBMCs, with at least 7 million per sample. Trizol reagent was used to extract total RNA from PBMCs, with at least 6 micrograms per sample. For every donor, flow cytometry on a PBMC aliquot measured the percentage of naive CD45RAhigh/CD27high T cells. On the study overall, not on this receptor specifically: Because the CMV infection status of the donors was unknown, age-related changes in expanded clonotypes may potentially have been confounded. Conclusive comparison of naive and antigen-experienced compartments was prevented by the profiling of bulk unsorted PBMCs. Estimates of total diversity from one million sequenced T cells were regarded as lower bounds and underestimates. Compared with the aged group, more naive CD4+ T cells, fewer expanded clones and increased TCR diversity were shown by the long-lived group, suggesting age selection. There was a strong correlation between observed TCR beta diversity and the percentage of naive T cells measured by flow cytometry. As age increased, observed TCR beta diversity per million T cells dropped in a roughly linear way, and a significant reduction was already evident by age about 40.

Sequenced material: blood. The V and J genes are TRBV21-1 and TRBJ2-4; TRBD1, the table's D call, was not compared with the DNA. TRBV21-1 is a listed pseudogene. The origin of this receptor is a woman between 70 and 85 years old in good health. The sequenced DNA is TGTGCCAGCAGAAGAGGGGGGCCAGAGAAAAACATTCAGTACTTC. It translates as CASRRGGPEKNIQYF.